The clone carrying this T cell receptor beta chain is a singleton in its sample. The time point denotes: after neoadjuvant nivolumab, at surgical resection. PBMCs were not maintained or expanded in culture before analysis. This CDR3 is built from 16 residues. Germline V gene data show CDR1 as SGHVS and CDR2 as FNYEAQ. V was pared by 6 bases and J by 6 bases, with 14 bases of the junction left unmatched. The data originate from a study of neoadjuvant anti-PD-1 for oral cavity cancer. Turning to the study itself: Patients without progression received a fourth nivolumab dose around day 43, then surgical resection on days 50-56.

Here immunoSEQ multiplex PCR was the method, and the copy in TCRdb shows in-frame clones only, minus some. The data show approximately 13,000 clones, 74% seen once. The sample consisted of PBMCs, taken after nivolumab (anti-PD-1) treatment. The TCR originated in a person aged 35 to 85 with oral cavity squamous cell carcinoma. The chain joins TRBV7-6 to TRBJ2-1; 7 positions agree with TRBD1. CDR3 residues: CASRSTGEGLGNEQFF. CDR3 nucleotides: TGTGCCAGCAGATCCACAGGGGAAGGGTTAGGCAATGAGCAGTTCTTC.